The source of this T cell receptor (beta chain) is a study of Graves' ophthalmopathy and Graves' hyperthyroidism. Points from the study as a whole: An approximately 82% specificity and around 90% sensitivity were achieved by a 13-signature model that separated ophthalmopathy from stable hyperthyroidism. Blood repertoires reportedly contained most expanded thyroid clonotypes above 0.001 frequency.

This clonotype has a count of ten or more. What it recognizes is unknown. Donors with ophthalmopathy: moderate-to-severe activity, CAS ≥3, NOSPECS ≥4, duration under 3 months. RNA transcripts provided the template for amplifying TCR beta CDR3 regions. The library came from an HTBI-primed first-round RT-PCR and a second-round multiplex PCR. TCRdb called the multiplex PCR reads again in MiXCR, with one record for every CDR3 protein. This sample has under 350,000 distinct CDR3 sequences, with roughly a sixth found just once. The sequencing input was peripheral blood. This receptor was identified in an adult man with Graves' ophthalmopathy.

CDR3: CASSFTGPYNYGYTF. CDR3 in DNA: TGCGCCAGCAGCTTTACGGGGCCATATAACTATGGCTACACCTTC. V usage is TRBV5-1 and J usage is TRBJ1-2, with D perhaps matching TRBD1 (5 bases). V was shortened by 2 bases and J by 1 base, with 12 bases between the two germline ends. Per germline, CDR1 SGHRS and CDR2 YFSETQ. The CDR3 runs 15 residues. Combining the CDR3 with reference TRBV5-1 and TRBJ1-2 gives the whole variable domain KAGVTQTPRYLIKTRGQQVTLSCSPISGHRSVSWYQQTPGQGLQFLFEYFSETQRNKGNFPGRFSGRQFSNSRSEMNVSTLELGDSALYLCASSFTGPYNYGYTFGSGTRLTVV.